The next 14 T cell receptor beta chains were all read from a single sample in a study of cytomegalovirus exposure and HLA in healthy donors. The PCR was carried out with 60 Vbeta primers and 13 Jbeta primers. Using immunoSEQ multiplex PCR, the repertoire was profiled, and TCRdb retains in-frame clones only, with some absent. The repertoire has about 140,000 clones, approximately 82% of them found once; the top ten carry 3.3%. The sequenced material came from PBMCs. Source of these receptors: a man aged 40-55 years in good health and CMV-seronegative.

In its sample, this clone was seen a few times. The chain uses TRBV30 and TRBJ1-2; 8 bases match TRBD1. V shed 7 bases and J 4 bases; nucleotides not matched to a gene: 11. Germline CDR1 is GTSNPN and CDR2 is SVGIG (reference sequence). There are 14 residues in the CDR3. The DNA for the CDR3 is TGTGCCTCTTACACGGGACAGGTGATCTATGGCTACACCTTC. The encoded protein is CASYTGQVIYGYTF.

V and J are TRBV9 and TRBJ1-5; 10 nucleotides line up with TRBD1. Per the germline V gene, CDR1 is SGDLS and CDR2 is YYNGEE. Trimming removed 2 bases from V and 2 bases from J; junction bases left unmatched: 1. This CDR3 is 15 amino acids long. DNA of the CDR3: TGTGCCAGCAGCGTCGGACAGGGGGGCAATCAGCCCCAGCATTTT. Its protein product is CASSVGQGGNQPQHF.

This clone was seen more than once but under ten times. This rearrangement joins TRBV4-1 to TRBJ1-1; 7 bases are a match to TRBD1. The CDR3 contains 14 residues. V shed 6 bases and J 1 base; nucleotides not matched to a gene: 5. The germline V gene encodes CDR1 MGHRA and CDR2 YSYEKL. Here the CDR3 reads CASSRDSWNTEAFF. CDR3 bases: TGCGCCAGCAGTCGGGACAGCTGGAACACTGAAGCTTTCTTT.

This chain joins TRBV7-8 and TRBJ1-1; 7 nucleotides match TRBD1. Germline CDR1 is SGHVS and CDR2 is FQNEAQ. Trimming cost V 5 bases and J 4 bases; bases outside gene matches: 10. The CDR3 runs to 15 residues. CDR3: CASSPKRGQITEAFF. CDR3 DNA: TGTGCCAGCAGCCCCAAAAGGGGACAGATCACTGAAGCTTTCTTT.

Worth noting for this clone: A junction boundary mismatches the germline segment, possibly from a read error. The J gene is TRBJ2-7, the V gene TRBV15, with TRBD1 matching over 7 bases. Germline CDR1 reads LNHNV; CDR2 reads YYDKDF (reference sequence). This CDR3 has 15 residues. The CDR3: CATSLTGVDSYERYF. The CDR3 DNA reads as TGTGCCACCAGCCTAACAGGGGTAGACTCCTACGAGCGGTACTTC.

CDR3 in amino acids: CASSLVLAGDEQYF. DNA of the CDR3: TGTGCCAGCAGCTTAGTACTAGCGGGGGACGAGCAGTACTTC. The chain couples TRBV7-9 to TRBJ2-7; 11 nucleotides line up with TRBD2. Looked up from germline, CDR1 is SEHNR and CDR2 is FQNEAQ (reference sequence). The CDR3 sequence is 14 residues long. V lost 1 base, J lost 5 bases, and 1 base stayed unmatched.

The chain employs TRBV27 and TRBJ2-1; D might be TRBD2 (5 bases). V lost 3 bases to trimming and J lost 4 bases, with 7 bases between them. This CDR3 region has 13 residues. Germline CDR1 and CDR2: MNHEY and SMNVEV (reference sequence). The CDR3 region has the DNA TGTGCCAGCAGTTTCGGAGGATACAATGAGCAGTTCTTC. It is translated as CASSFGGYNEQFF.

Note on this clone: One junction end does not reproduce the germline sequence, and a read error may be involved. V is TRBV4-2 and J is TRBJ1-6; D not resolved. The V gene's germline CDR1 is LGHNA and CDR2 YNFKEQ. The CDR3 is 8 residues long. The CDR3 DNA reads TGTGCCAGCAGCCCCGTATACTTT. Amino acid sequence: CASSPVYF.

The CDR3 loop is CASSQGWETQYF. The CDR3 bases are TGTGCCAGCAGCCAGGGCTGGGAGACCCAGTACTTC. The chain has TRBV7-2 and TRBJ2-5, with D perhaps matching TRBD1 (5 bases). Per germline, CDR1 SGHTA and CDR2 FQGNSA. V lost 5 bases, J lost 5 bases, and 9 bases lay in between. The CDR3 has 12 amino acids.

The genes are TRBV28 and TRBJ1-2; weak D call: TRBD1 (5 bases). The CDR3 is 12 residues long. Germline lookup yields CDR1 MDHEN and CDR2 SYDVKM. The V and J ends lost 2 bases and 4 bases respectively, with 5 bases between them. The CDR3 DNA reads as TGTGCCAGCAGTTTACAGGGCTATGGCTACACCTTC. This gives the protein CASSLQGYGYTF.

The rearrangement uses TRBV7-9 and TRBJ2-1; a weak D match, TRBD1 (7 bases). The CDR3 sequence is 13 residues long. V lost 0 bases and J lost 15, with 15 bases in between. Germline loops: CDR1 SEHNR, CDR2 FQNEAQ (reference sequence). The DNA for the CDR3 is TGTGCCAGCAGCTTAGCTGGAGGGGGCGTCTGGTTCTTC. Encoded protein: CASSLAGGGVWFF.

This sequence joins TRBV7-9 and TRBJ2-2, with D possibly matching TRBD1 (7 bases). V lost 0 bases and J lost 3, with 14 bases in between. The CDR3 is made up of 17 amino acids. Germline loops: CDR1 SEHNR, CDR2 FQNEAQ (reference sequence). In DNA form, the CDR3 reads TGTGCCAGCAGCTTAGCTCGGCAGGGGGGACACACCGGGGAGCTGTTTTTT. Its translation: CASSLARQGGHTGELFF.

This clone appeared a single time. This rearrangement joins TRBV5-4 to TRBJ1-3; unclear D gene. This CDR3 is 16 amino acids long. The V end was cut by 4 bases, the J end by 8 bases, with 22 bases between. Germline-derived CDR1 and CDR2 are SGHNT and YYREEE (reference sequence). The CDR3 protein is CASSTGGPGFVDTIYF. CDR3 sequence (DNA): TGTGCCAGCAGCACGGGAGGGCCCGGCTTCGTAGACACCATATATTTT.

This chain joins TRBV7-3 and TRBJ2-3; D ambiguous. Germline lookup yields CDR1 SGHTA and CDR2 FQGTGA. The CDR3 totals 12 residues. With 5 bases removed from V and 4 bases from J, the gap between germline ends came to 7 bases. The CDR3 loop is CASSLSADTQYF. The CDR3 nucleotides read TGTGCCAGCAGCCTTTCAGCAGATACGCAGTATTTT.